The 12 T cell receptor beta chains below all came from one sample that was sequenced in a study of T cells in Graves' hyperthyroidism and ophthalmopathy. There were TCR beta CDR3 regions amplified from RNA transcripts. Using the HTBI primer set, a first-round RT-PCR was run on the TCR CDR3. TCRdb recomputed calls from the multiplex PCR reads with MiXCR, one row per CDR3 protein. The sample contains more than 600,000 distinct CDR3 sequences, around 17% of which appear only once. Sample: blood. These receptors originate from a man younger than 30 with Graves' hyperthyroidism.

The chain is built from TRBV27 and TRBJ1-5; 8 bases match TRBD1. V lost 4 bases and J lost 2; bases outside the gene matches: 4. The germline V gene has CDR1 MNHEY and CDR2 SMNVEV (reference sequence). CDR3 size: 15 residues. CDR3 sequence reads: CASSSQTGGNQPQHF. CDR3 sequence (DNA): TGTGCCAGCAGTTCCCAGACAGGGGGCAATCAGCCCCAGCATTTT.

The chain is built from TRBV27 and TRBJ1-2; 9 bases align to TRBD1. The CDR3 is 14 residues long. The junction had 10 bases not matched to a gene; V was cut back by 6 bases and J by 8 bases. CDR1 is MNHEY, CDR2 SMNVEV, per germline (reference sequence). CDR3 region: CASRSGQGIEGYTF. CDR3 DNA sequence: TGTGCCAGCAGATCCGGACAGGGGATTGAGGGCTACACCTTC.

This clonotype has just a few counts. The rearrangement links TRBV27 to TRBJ2-7; 7 bases are a match to TRBD1. CDR1 is MNHEY and CDR2 is SMNVEV in the germline V gene (reference sequence). Trimming cost V 6 bases and J 2 bases; bases outside gene matches: 7. The CDR3 extends over 14 amino acids. CDR3 DNA: TGTGCCAGCAGCGCCGGGACAGCCCCCTACGAGCAGTACTTC. It specifies CASSAGTAPYEQYF.

This clonotype was recorded at least ten times. The chain links TRBV9 to TRBJ2-3, with D possibly matching TRBD2 (6 bases). The CDR3 totals 14 residues. The V end was cut by 2 bases, the J end by 6 bases, with 13 bases between. The germline CDR1 and CDR2 sequences are SGDLS and YYNGEE. The CDR3 region has the DNA TGTGCCAGCAGCGTCCGGGACTCCCAGGATACGCAGTATTTT. Translation: CASSVRDSQDTQYF.

There are a few counts of this clonotype. The genes are TRBV9 and TRBJ1-2; 8 nucleotides match TRBD1. Germline V lookup: CDR1 SGDLS, CDR2 YYNGEE. The CDR3 totals 15 residues. V shed 3 bases and J 2 bases; nucleotides not matched to a gene: 6. CDR3 protein: CASSATPGGNYGYTF. The CDR3 bases are TGTGCCAGCAGCGCCACTCCAGGGGGCAACTATGGCTACACCTTC.

This rearrangement joins TRBV11-2 to TRBJ2-7; D ambiguous. Trimming took 2 bases from V and 5 from J, leaving 16 bases between them. CDR3 length: 15 residues. Germline lookup yields CDR1 SGHAT and CDR2 FQNNGV. The CDR3 bases are TGTGCCAGCAGCTTAAATGCAGTAGCACGACACGAGCAGTACTTC. It is translated as CASSLNAVARHEQYF.

This clonotype was detected many times. The CDR3 coding sequence is TGTGCCAGCACTGGGACTAGCACAGATACGCAGTATTTT. It encodes CASTGTSTDTQYF. V is TRBV6-2 or TRBV6-3 and J is TRBJ2-3; weak D call: TRBD2 (6 bases). The ends were cut back, 7 bases at V and 0 bases at J, with 8 bases in the middle. Germline V lookup: CDR1 MNHEY, CDR2 SVGEGT. This CDR3 is built from 13 residues.

The gene calls are TRBV6-2 or TRBV6-3 and TRBJ2-3, with no clear D. V shed 0 bases and J shed 3 bases, with 16 bases lying between them. From germline, CDR1 is MNHEY and CDR2 SVGEGT. This CDR3 is 17 amino acids long. Here the CDR3 reads CASSYSIAPVVTDTQYF. For the CDR3, the DNA is TGTGCCAGCAGTTACTCGATTGCCCCAGTTGTTACAGATACGCAGTATTTT.

This clonotype was detected only a few times. The V call is TRBV20-1, the J call TRBJ1-4; 8 bases are a match to TRBD1. The junction had 8 bases not matched to a gene; V was cut back by 6 bases and J by 8 bases. This CDR3 spans 13 amino acids. Germline V gene data show CDR1 as DFQATT and CDR2 as SNEGSKA (reference sequence). CDR3 in DNA: TGCAGTGCCGAAACGGACAGGGACGAAAAACTGTTTTTT. Translated, it gives CSAETDRDEKLFF.

This clonotype was counted only a few times. The chain recombines TRBV6-1 with TRBJ2-7; possible D gene TRBD1, 6 bases. From germline, CDR1 is MNHNS and CDR2 SASEGT. V lost 6 bases, J lost 2 bases, and 14 bases lay in between. The CDR3 sequence is 14 residues long. DNA for the CDR3: TGTGCCAGCAGGTACAGGGACCGGACCTACGAGCAGTACTTC. This gives the protein CASRYRDRTYEQYF.

Many counts were recorded for this clonotype. The CDR3: CASSRTRPPHNEQFF. As DNA, the CDR3 is TGTGCCAGCAGCCGGACCCGTCCCCCACACAATGAGCAGTTCTTC. The chain couples TRBV7-3 to TRBJ2-1; D uncertain. CDR1 and CDR2 from the germline V gene are SGHTA and FQGTGA. This CDR3 spans 15 amino acids. Trimming left V 5 bases short and J 5 bases short, with 16 bases between.

The genes are TRBV9 and TRBJ2-7, with unresolved D. V lost 0 bases and J 3 bases, leaving 7 bases between the germline ends. The CDR3 has 13 amino acids. Germline loops: CDR1 SGDLS, CDR2 YYNGEE. The CDR3 nucleotides are TGTGCCAGCAGCGTAGTCCCCGACTACGAGCAGTACTTC. It translates to CASSVVPDYEQYF.